This TCR beta chain was sequenced during a study of metastatic and nonmetastatic thyroid tumors. TCRdb re-called clones via MiXCR from the PCR reads. The sample includes about 25,000 clones, about 13% of them seen just once. This clone was recorded many times. There are 17 residues in the CDR3. The ends lost 0 bases at V and 4 bases at J; junction bases unmatched: 7. Germline V lookup: CDR1 SGHKS, CDR2 YYEKEE (reference sequence). None of the patients had undergone any treatment ahead of thyroid surgery. The receptor's source is a female donor with papillary thyroid cancer or a benign thyroid nodule (not recorded which). Some clones in this sample may be carry-over from other donors' samples. Sequencing was done on a sample of blood. The V call is TRBV5-5, the J call TRBJ2-1; 10 bases fit TRBD2. For the CDR3, the DNA is TGTGCCAGCAGCTTGGCCCCACCAGCGGGAGGGTACAATGAGCAGTTCTTC. Its translation is CASSLAPPAGGYNEQFF.